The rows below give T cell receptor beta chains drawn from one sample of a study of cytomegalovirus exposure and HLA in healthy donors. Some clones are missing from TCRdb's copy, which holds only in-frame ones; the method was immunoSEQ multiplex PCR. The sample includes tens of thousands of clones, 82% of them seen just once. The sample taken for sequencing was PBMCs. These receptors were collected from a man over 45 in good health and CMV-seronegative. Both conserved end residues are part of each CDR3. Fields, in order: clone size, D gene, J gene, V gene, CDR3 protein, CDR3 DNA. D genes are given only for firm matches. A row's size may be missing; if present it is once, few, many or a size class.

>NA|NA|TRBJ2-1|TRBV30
CAWSVVRESEQFF
TGTGCCTGGAGTGTAGTCCGGGAGAGTGAGCAGTTCTTC
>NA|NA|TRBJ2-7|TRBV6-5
CASSYAASAYYEQYF
TGTGCCAGCAGTTACGCGGCTAGCGCCTACTACGAGCAGTACTTC
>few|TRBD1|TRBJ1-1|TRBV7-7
CASSPGQGSTEAFF
TGTGCTAGCAGCCCCGGACAGGGTAGCACTGAAGCTTTCTTT
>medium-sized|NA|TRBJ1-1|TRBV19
CASKNSRDRGTTEAFF
TGTGCCAGCAAAAACTCTAGGGATCGGGGGACTACGGAAGCTTTCTTT
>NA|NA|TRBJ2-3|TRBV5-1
CASSLAPQGNTNTQYF
TGCGCCAGCAGCTTGGCGCCCCAGGGTAATACAAATACGCAGTATTTT
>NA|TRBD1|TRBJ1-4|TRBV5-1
CASSLSGTGRVLNEKLFF
TGCGCCAGCAGCTTATCCGGGACAGGGCGCGTTTTGAATGAAAAACTGTTTTTT
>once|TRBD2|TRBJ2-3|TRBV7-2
CASLTSADTQYF
TGTGCCAGCCTGACTAGCGCAGATACGCAGTATTTT
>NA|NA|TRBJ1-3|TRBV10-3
CAISVGSSGNTIYF
TGTGCCATCAGCGTCGGGAGCTCTGGAAACACCATATATTTT
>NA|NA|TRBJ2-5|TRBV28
CASSLSASQETQYF
TGTGCCAGCAGTTTATCGGCTAGCCAAGAGACCCAGTACTTC
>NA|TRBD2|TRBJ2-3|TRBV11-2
CASSLGGGLAVTDTQYF
TGTGCCAGCAGCTTAGGGGGAGGACTAGCGGTCACAGATACGCAGTATTTT
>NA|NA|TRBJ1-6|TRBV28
CASSLFRGNSPLHF
TGTGCCAGCAGTTTATTCAGGGGAAATTCACCCCTCCACTTT
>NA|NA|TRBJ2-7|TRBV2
CASSEALGLAILHEQYF
TGTGCCAGCAGTGAAGCGCTCGGGCTAGCGATCCTCCACGAGCAGTACTTC
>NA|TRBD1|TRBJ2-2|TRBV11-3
CASSYRGPGELFF
TGTGCCAGCAGTTACAGGGGACCCGGGGAGCTGTTTTTT
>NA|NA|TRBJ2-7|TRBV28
CATTYTGVGSYEQYF
TGTGCCACCACCTATACCGGGGTAGGCTCCTACGAGCAGTACTTC
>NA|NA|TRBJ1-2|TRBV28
CASSPPGAGFDGYTF
TGTGCCAGCAGTCCCCCCGGGGCGGGGTTCGATGGCTACACCTTC
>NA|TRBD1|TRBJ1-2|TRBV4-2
CASSQGQGVTLDYGYTF
TGTGCCAGCAGCCAAGGGCAGGGGGTCACTTTAGACTATGGCTACACCTTC
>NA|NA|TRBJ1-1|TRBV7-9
CASNPRGTEAFF
TGTGCCAGCAATCCCCGGGGGACTGAAGCTTTCTTT
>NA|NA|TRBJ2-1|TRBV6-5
CASSYVVGGNEQFF
TGTGCCAGCAGCTACGTAGTAGGAGGTAATGAGCAGTTCTTC
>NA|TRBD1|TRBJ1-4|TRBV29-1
CSGGKRQGVGEKLFF
TGCAGCGGGGGTAAACGACAGGGTGTGGGTGAAAAACTGTTTTTT
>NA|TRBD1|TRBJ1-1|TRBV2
CASSEGLGDRGLTEAFF
TGTGCCAGCAGTGAAGGGTTAGGGGACAGGGGGCTCACTGAAGCTTTCTTT
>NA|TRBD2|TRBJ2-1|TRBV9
CASSGDSGRNEQFF
TGTGCCAGCAGCGGAGATAGCGGGAGGAATGAGCAGTTCTTC
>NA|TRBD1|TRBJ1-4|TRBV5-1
CASSSQGRSEKLFF
TGCGCCAGCAGCTCACAGGGGAGGAGTGAAAAACTGTTTTTT
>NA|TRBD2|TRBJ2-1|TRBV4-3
CASSPARLAGVGHEQFF
TGCGCCAGCAGCCCGGCCCGCCTAGCGGGAGTTGGGCATGAGCAGTTCTTC
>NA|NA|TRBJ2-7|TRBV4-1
CASSQVNGVVYEQYF
TGCGCCAGCAGCCAAGTTAACGGAGTGGTCTACGAGCAGTACTTC
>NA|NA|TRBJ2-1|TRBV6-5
CASSYSSSAAYNEQFF
TGTGCCAGCAGTTACTCATCTAGCGCCGCCTACAATGAGCAGTTCTTC
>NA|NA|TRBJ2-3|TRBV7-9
CASSSDTRTDTQYF
TGTGCCAGCAGCTCGGACACCCGCACAGATACGCAGTATTTT
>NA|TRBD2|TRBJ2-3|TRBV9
CASSGIGPTSVQYF
TGTGCCAGCAGCGGAATAGGGCCGACTAGCGTCCAGTATTTT
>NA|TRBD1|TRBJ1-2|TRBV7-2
CASRTDRGRHHGYTF
TGTGCCAGCAGGACGGACAGGGGGCGTCATCACGGCTACACCTTC
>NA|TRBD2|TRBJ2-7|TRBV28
CASTTSGSWDEQYF
TGTGCCAGCACAACTAGCGGGAGCTGGGACGAGCAGTACTTC
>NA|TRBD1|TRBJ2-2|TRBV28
CASSQDRGGTGELFF
TGTGCCAGCAGCCAGGACAGGGGAGGCACCGGGGAGCTGTTTTTT
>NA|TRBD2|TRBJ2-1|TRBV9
CATKAASGVNEQFF
TGTGCCACCAAGGCAGCTAGCGGCGTCAATGAGCAGTTCTTC
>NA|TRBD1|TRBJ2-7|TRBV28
CASSLTSRTGYYEQYF
TGTGCCAGCAGTTTGACTTCCCGGACAGGGTACTACGAGCAGTACTTC
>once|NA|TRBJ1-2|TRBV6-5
CASRPGFVFGYTF
TGTGCCAGCAGGCCAGGGTTCGTCTTTGGCTACACCTTC
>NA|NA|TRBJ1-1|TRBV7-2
CASQGLGTEAFF
TGTGCCAGTCAGGGTCTGGGCACTGAAGCTTTCTTT
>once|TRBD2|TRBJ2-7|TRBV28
CASSRNWGLGYYEQYF
TGTGCCAGCAGTCGCAATTGGGGACTAGGATACTACGAGCAGTACTTC
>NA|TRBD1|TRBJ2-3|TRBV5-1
CASSLLTGGDTQYF
TGCGCCAGCAGCTTGTTGACAGGGGGAGATACGCAGTATTTT
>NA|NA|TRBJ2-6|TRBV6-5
CASSHRGSGANVLTF
TGTGCCAGCAGCCATAGGGGCTCTGGGGCCAACGTCCTGACTTTC
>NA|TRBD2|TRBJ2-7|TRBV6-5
CASGLAGAYEQYF
TGTGCCAGCGGGCTAGCGGGCGCCTACGAGCAGTACTTC
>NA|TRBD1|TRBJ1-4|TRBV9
CASSAGQGDEKLFF
TGTGCCAGCAGCGCGGGACAGGGGGATGAAAAACTGTTTTTT
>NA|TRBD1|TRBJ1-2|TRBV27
CASSFLGQGATQNYGYTF
TGTGCCAGCAGTTTCCTAGGACAGGGGGCAACTCAAAACTATGGCTACACCTTC
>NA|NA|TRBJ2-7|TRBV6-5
CASSYSRGEQYF
TGTGCCAGCAGTTACTCGAGAGGCGAGCAGTACTTC
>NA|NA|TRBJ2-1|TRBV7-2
CASTYGLAANEQFF
TGTGCCAGCACCTATGGCCTAGCTGCCAATGAGCAGTTCTTC
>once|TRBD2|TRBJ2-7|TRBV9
CASSAGTKPYEQYF
TGTGCCAGCAGCGCTGGGACTAAACCCTACGAGCAGTACTTC
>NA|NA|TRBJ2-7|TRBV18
CASSLTTGTYEQYF
TGTGCCAGCTCACTCACCACAGGGACCTACGAGCAGTACTTC
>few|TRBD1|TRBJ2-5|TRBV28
CASTLGTGGEETQYF
TGTGCCAGCACCTTAGGGACAGGGGGCGAGGAGACCCAGTACTTC
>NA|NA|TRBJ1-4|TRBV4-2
CASRRAGINEKLFF
TGTGCCAGCAGGAGAGCGGGGATTAATGAAAAACTGTTTTTT
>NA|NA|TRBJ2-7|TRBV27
CASSRSRRGEQYF
TGTGCCAGCAGCCGATCCCGCCGCGGAGAGCAGTACTTC
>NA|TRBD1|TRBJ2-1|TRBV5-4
CASSLMAVTGSPYNEQFF
TGTGCCAGCAGCTTAATGGCCGTGACAGGGAGTCCCTACAATGAGCAGTTCTTC
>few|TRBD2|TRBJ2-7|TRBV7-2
CASSLGPRGGRGSYEQYF
TGTGCCAGCAGCTTAGGACCCCGCGGCGGGAGAGGGTCCTACGAGCAGTACTTC